The rows below give T cell receptor beta chains drawn from one sample of a study of T-cell memory formation after mild COVID-19. TCRdb itself ran the 5' RACE reads through MiXCR, one entry per CDR3 protein. The sample holds roughly 62,000 distinct CDR3 sequences, over 8.5% seen once. The material sequenced was PBMCs or a T cell subset sorted from them (not recorded which). The receptors derive from a man aged 18 to 30 who had mild COVID-19 (a few samples of this study predate the infection). Cell type and time point are not known. CDR3s include the opening cysteine and the closing phenylalanine or tryptophan. A D gene is named only where the DNA matches it firmly. A row's size may be missing; if present it is once, few, many or a size class.

j_call,d_call,v_call,clone_size,cdr3_nt,cdr3_aa
TRBJ2-1,NA,TRBV5-4,many,TGTGCCAGCAGCTTGGTGGCGAATGAGCAGTTCTTC,CASSLVANEQFF
TRBJ1-5,TRBD1,TRBV4-3,few,TGCGCCAGCAGCCAAGATCTGGACAGGGAGTTCGGTCAGCGTCAGCCCCAGCATTTT,CASSQDLDREFGQRQPQHF
TRBJ2-6,NA,TRBV5-1,many,TGCGCCAGCAGATTTGAGGCAGCTGGGGCCAACGTCCTGACTTTC,CASRFEAAGANVLTF
TRBJ2-5,NA,TRBV7-8,few,TGTGCCAGCAGCTTCGCCCCACTAGGAGAGACCCAGTACTTC,CASSFAPLGETQYF
TRBJ2-3,TRBD2,TRBV24-1,few,TGTGCCACCAGTGACACGCGGGGGTACGGAGATACGCAGTATTTT,CATSDTRGYGDTQYF
TRBJ1-2,TRBD1,TRBV5-6,many,TGTGCCAGCAACGCACGGACAGGCGCCTATGGCTACACCTTC,CASNARTGAYGYTF
TRBJ2-3,NA,TRBV2,NA,TGTGCCCGCGATCATGGGGTATCGCGCACAGATACGCAGTATTTT,CARDHGVSRTDTQYF
TRBJ2-6,TRBD1,TRBV20-1,few,TGCAGTGCTAGGACAGGGGCTGGGGCCAACGTCCTGACTTTC,CSARTGAGANVLTF
TRBJ1-5,NA,TRBV10-2,NA,TGCGCCAGCGGAGGCCGAGCTTTGGGGCCCCAGCATTTT,CASGGRALGPQHF
TRBJ2-3,TRBD2,TRBV6-5,few,TGTGCCAGCAGGGAATCGGGGGGGCGCACAGATACGCAGTATTTT,CASRESGGRTDTQYF
TRBJ2-1,TRBD2,TRBV7-2,NA,TGTGCCAGCAGCTTATGGGAGGGAAATGAGCAGTTCTTC,CASSLWEGNEQFF
TRBJ2-3,NA,TRBV5-1,many,TGCGCCAGCAGCCCAGGGACGGCGGGGGCTAGCACAGATACGCAGTATTTT,CASSPGTAGASTDTQYF
TRBJ2-7,NA,TRBV7-9,NA,TGTGCCAGCAGCTTAGGGAGGACTCAAGGCAACTACGAGCAGTACTTC,CASSLGRTQGNYEQYF
TRBJ2-3,TRBD2,TRBV5-5,few,TGTGCCAGCAGCTTGGCGCTAGCGGGGTTCTTGAATACGCAGTATTTT,CASSLALAGFLNTQYF
TRBJ2-6,NA,TRBV5-5,many,TGTGCCAGCAGCTTTCTAAGGGGCGGGGCCAACGTCCTGACTTTC,CASSFLRGGANVLTF
TRBJ2-7,NA,TRBV6-1,few,TGTGCCAGCAGGAGGTCGGGGGACAGTCTTACCTACGAGCAGTACTTC,CASRRSGDSLTYEQYF
TRBJ1-5,NA,TRBV2,few,TGTGCCAGCAGACCGACAGTACTTAGCAATCAGCCCCAGCATTTT,CASRPTVLSNQPQHF
TRBJ2-2,NA,TRBV4-3,few,TGCGCCAGCAGCCAAGATTTCAGCCCCCCCGGGGAGCTGTTTTTT,CASSQDFSPPGELFF
TRBJ2-3,NA,TRBV12-3/TRBV12-4,NA,TGTGCCAGCAATCGGGCAGATACGCAGTATTTT,CASNRADTQYF
TRBJ2-5,NA,TRBV28,NA,TGTGCCAGCAGACTGCGGTCCCAAGAGACCCAGTACTTC,CASRLRSQETQYF
TRBJ1-5,NA,TRBV7-2,NA,TGTGCCAGCAGCTTGGGTGAAGGGGCGGGGCAGCCCCAGCATTTT,CASSLGEGAGQPQHF
TRBJ2-3,TRBD2,TRBV4-3,many,TGCGCCAGCAGCCAAGAGGTGGGGGGGAGAGATACGCAGTATTTT,CASSQEVGGRDTQYF
TRBJ1-4,TRBD1,TRBV25-1,NA,TGTGCCAGCAGTCTTGGGACAGGACCCTATGAAAAACTGTTTTTT,CASSLGTGPYEKLFF
TRBJ2-5,NA,TRBV10-3,NA,TGTGCCATCAGTGAGGGATGGGGACAAGAGACCCAGTACTTC,CAISEGWGQETQYF
TRBJ2-5,TRBD2,TRBV7-9,few,TGTGCCAGCAGCCACCCTAGCGGGGGACTCCAAGAGACCCAGTACTTC,CASSHPSGGLQETQYF
TRBJ2-4,NA,TRBV2,NA,TGTGCCAGCAGTGAGGACAGAAACATTCAGTACTTC,CASSEDRNIQYF
TRBJ2-7,NA,TRBV6-5,few,TGTGCCAGCAGTTATGGGTCCGTTTTCGAGCAGTACTTC,CASSYGSVFEQYF
TRBJ2-3,NA,TRBV3-1,NA,TGTGCCAGCAGGCAGACGTTGTCGGCCGATACGCAGTATTTT,CASRQTLSADTQYF
TRBJ2-6,NA,TRBV2,NA,TGTGCCAGTAGTTACACCTCTGGGGCCAACGTCCTGACTTTC,CASSYTSGANVLTF
TRBJ2-4,NA,TRBV5-1,many,TGCGCCAGCAGCTTCGGAGCAAATGAACTTCAGTACTTC,CASSFGANELQYF
TRBJ2-3,NA,TRBV25-1,NA,TGTGCCAGCCAAAAGAGGCAGGGCACAGATACGCAGTATTTT,CASQKRQGTDTQYF
TRBJ2-1,TRBD2,TRBV3-1,many,TGTGCCAGCAGCCAAATGGGGGGGAATGAGCAGTTCTTC,CASSQMGGNEQFF
TRBJ2-1,TRBD2,TRBV4-2,NA,TGTGCCAGCAGCCAAAATCCAGCGGGGAAGGAGGAGCAGTTCTTC,CASSQNPAGKEEQFF
TRBJ2-3,NA,TRBV5-1,many,TGCGCCAGCAAACAGGGACCAGATACGCAGTATTTT,CASKQGPDTQYF
TRBJ1-2,NA,TRBV5-1,few,TGCGCCAGCAGCTCCCGAGGGGGGACCTATGGCTACACCTTC,CASSSRGGTYGYTF
TRBJ2-5,TRBD2,TRBV15,NA,TGTGCCACCAGCTCGACACTAGCGGGAGAGACCCAGTACTTC,CATSSTLAGETQYF
TRBJ1-2,TRBD1,TRBV4-1,few,TGCGCCAGCAGCTCGACAGGGGCCTATGGCTACACCTTC,CASSSTGAYGYTF
TRBJ2-3,NA,TRBV4-1,NA,TGCGCCAGCAGCCAAGAAAATTCCCCAAGCACAGATACGCAGTATTTT,CASSQENSPSTDTQYF
TRBJ2-7,NA,TRBV5-1,many,TGCGCCAGCAGCTTGACAACGGCGGCATACTCCTACGAGCAGTACTTC,CASSLTTAAYSYEQYF
TRBJ1-6,TRBD1,TRBV5-1,few,TGCGCCAGCACCGAAGGTCTGGGACAGGGTAATTCACCCCTCCACTTT,CASTEGLGQGNSPLHF
TRBJ2-2,NA,TRBV5-1,many,TGCGCCAGCAGCTTGGCGGGACCCAAATCCGGGGAGCTGTTTTTT,CASSLAGPKSGELFF
TRBJ1-6,NA,TRBV4-3,many,TGCGCCAGCAGCCAAGATACCGCCTCCGGTGGGTCCTTTAATTCACCCCTCCACTTT,CASSQDTASGGSFNSPLHF
TRBJ2-1,TRBD2,TRBV20-1,many,TGCAGTGCTAGAGCAGTAGCGGGGACGCCCGCAATGGGTGAGCAGTTCTTC,CSARAVAGTPAMGEQFF
TRBJ1-5,NA,TRBV7-9,few,TGTGCCAGCAGCTTAGTGGGCAGAGGGGTAAGTCAGCCCCAGCATTTT,CASSLVGRGVSQPQHF
TRBJ2-3,NA,TRBV9,few,TGTGCCAGCAGCGCGACCCCAGGGGCGGGGGGCACAGATACGCAGTATTTT,CASSATPGAGGTDTQYF
TRBJ2-1,TRBD2,TRBV5-1,many,TGCGCCAGCAGCTTGGCTAGCGGGGGCAGCAACAATGAGCAGTTCTTC,CASSLASGGSNNEQFF
TRBJ2-3,NA,TRBV24-1,NA,TGTGCCACCAGTGACCCTCGGTCAGGCGACACAGATACGCAGTATTTT,CATSDPRSGDTDTQYF
TRBJ1-2,NA,TRBV6-5,NA,TGTGCCAGCAGTTACGGCATACTAACGGGAGGCTACACCTTC,CASSYGILTGGYTF
TRBJ2-2,TRBD2,TRBV7-2,NA,TGTGCCAGCAGCTTAGTTCGCAAGGGGTTAGCGGGAGTTTACAGCGGGGAGCTGTTTTTT,CASSLVRKGLAGVYSGELFF
TRBJ2-3,NA,TRBV24-1,few,TGTGCCACCAGTGAGGCCCAGGGGAGGGACCCAGATACGCAGTATTTT,CATSEAQGRDPDTQYF
TRBJ1-6,NA,TRBV9,few,TGTGCCAGCAGCGCGGACGGCTTCAATTCACCCCTCCACTTT,CASSADGFNSPLHF
TRBJ2-3,NA,TRBV20-1,few,TGCAGTGCCACGCCGCCGGGGACAGATACGCAGTATTTT,CSATPPGTDTQYF
TRBJ1-5,NA,TRBV3-1,NA,TGTGCCAGCAGCCAAGACACGGTAGGGCAGCCCCAGCATTTT,CASSQDTVGQPQHF
TRBJ1-1,TRBD1,TRBV7-9,many,TGTGCCAGCAGTTCTCAGGGGGGCACTGAAGCTTTCTTT,CASSSQGGTEAFF